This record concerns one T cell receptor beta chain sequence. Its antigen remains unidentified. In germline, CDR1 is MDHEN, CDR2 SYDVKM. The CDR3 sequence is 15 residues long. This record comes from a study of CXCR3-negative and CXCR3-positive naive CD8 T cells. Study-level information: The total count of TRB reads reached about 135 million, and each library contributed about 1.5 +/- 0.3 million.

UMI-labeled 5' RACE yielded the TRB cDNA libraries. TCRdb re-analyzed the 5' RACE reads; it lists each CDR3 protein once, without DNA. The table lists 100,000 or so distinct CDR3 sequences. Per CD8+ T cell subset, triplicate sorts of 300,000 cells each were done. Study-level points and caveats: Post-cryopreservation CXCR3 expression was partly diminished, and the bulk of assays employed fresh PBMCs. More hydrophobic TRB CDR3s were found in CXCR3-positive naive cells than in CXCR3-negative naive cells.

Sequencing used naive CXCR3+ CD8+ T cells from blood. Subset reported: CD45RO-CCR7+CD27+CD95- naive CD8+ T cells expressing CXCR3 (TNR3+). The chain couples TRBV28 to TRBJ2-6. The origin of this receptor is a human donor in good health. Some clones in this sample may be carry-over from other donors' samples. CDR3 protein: CASSLTLSGANVLTF.